This TCR beta chain originates from a study of shared clonotypes between healthy human individuals. Germline-derived CDR1 and CDR2 are SGHRS and YFSETQ. After removal of 1 base from V and 5 bases from J, the junction contained 8 bases not matched to a gene. This CDR3 is 16 amino acids long. Approximately 200 ng DNA, tens of thousands of T cell genomes, went into each sorted-subset replicate PCR. TCRdb keeps only in-frame clones here, not all; method: immunoSEQ multiplex PCR. Of about 870,000 clones listed, almost 95% were seen once; the top ten hold 20% to 30%. Naive CD8 isolation took CD45RO-negative cells positively selected for CCR7 and excluded terminally differentiated effector memory CD45RA+ cells. Participating donors were healthy, HIV-negative adults free of recent acute infections or vaccinations.

Sequenced material: naive CD8+ T cells sorted from blood. The sequence was obtained from a man under 40 in good health. The chain uses TRBV5-1 and TRBJ2-2; TRBD1 agrees at 7 bases. In DNA, the CDR3 is TGCGCCAGCAGCTTGAATCCAGGGACAGTTACCGGGGAGCTGTTTTTT. This sequence encodes CASSLNPGTVTGELFF.